This TCR beta chain was sequenced for a study of molecular identifiers for immune sequencing clone quantification. A remark on this clonotype: Its antigen is not identified.

Libraries of naive CD8 cells were prepared from about 20,000 to 1,000,000 sorted cells using 10%, 30% or 50% RNA. Naive CD8 T cells underwent sorting with the CD8+CD4-CCR7+CD45RA+ definition. TCRdb analysed the PCR reads with MiXCR anew, one entry per CDR3 protein. Of over 600,000 distinct CDR3 sequences listed, 15% to 20% are singletons. V shed 4 bases and J shed 5 bases, with 14 bases lying between them. CDR1 and CDR2 (germline): MNHEY, SMNVEV (reference sequence). This CDR3 region has 15 residues. The study's findings and limits: Among under 1.1 million naive cells, spiked Jurkat TCR RNA from a single cell was reportedly detectable. With a barcode shared among identical TCR molecules, highly expanded clone sizes could be underestimated.

The receptor was isolated from a human donor in good health. Some libraries in this study had Jurkat cell RNA spiked in. The sample taken for sequencing was naive CD8+ T cells from blood, with Jurkat cell RNA spiked in. Sample subset: FACS-sorted CD8+CD4-CCR7+CD45RA+ naive T cells. The chain has TRBV27 and TRBJ2-2; D perhaps matches TRBD2 (6 bases). The DNA for the CDR3 is TGTGCCAGCAGTTATATAGTGGCGGGGACCGGGGAGCTGTTTTTT. Protein: CASSYIVAGTGELFF.